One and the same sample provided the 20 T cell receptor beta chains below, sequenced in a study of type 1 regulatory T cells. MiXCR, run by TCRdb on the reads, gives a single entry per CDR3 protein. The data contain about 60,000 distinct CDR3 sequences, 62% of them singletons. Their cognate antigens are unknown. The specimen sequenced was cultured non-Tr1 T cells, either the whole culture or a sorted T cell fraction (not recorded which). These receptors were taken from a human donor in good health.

CDR3 in DNA: TGTGCCAGCAGTCCAATCCTCAGGGGAACTGAAGCTTTCTTT. It codes for CASSPILRGTEAFF. The chain is built from TRBV6-5 and TRBJ1-1, with D tentatively TRBD1 (6 bases). Germline V gene sequence: CDR1 MNHEY, CDR2 SVGAGI. The CDR3 spans 14 residues. The V gene lost 5 bases and the J gene lost 5 bases, with 15 bases spanning the gap.

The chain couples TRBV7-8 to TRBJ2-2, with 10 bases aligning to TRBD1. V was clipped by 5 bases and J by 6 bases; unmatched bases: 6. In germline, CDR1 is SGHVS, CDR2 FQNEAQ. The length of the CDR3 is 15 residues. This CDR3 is CASSQRTGGSGELFF. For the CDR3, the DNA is TGTGCCAGCAGCCAGCGGACAGGGGGATCCGGGGAGCTGTTTTTT. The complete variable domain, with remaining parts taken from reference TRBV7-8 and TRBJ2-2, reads GAGVSQSPRYKVAKRGQDVALRCDPISGHVSLFWYQQALGQGPEFLTYFQNEAQLDKSGLPSDRFFAERPEGSVSTLKIQRTQQEDSAVYLCASSQRTGGSGELFFGEGSRLTVL.

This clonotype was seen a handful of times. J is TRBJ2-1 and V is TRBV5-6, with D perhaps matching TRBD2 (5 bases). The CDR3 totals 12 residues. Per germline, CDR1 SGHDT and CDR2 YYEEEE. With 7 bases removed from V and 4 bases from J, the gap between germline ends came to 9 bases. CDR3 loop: CASGGSYNEQFF. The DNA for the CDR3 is TGTGCCAGCGGCGGGTCTTACAATGAGCAGTTCTTC.

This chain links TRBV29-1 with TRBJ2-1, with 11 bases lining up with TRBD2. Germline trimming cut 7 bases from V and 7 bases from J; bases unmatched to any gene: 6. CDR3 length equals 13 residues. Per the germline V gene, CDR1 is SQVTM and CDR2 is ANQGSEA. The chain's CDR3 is CSGPVAGGNEQFF. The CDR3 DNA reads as TGCAGCGGACCTGTAGCGGGAGGGAATGAGCAGTTCTTC.

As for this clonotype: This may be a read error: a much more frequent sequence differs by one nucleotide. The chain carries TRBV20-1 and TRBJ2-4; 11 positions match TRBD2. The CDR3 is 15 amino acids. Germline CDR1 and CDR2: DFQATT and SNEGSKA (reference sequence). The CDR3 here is CSAHKGLAGNNIPYF. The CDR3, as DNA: TGCAGTGCTCACAAAGGACTAGCGGGTAATAACATTCCGTACTTC.

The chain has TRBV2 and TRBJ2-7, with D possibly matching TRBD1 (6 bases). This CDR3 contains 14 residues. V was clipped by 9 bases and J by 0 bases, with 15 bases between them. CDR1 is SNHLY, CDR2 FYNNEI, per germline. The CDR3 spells CASRVDRYSYEQYF. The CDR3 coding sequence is TGTGCCAGTCGGGTGGACAGATACTCCTACGAGCAGTACTTC.

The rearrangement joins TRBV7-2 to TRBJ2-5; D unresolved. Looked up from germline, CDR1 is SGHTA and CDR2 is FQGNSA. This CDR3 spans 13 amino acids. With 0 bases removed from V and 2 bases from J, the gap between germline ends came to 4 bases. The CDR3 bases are TGTGCCAGCAGCTTAGCGCAGCAAGAGACCCAGTACTTC. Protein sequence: CASSLAQQETQYF.

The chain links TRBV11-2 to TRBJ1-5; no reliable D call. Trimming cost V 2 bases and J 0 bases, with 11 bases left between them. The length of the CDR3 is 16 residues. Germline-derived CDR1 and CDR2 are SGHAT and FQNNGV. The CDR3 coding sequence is TGTGCCAGCAGCTTACAGTATAGATATAGCAATCAGCCCCAGCATTTT. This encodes CASSLQYRYSNQPQHF.

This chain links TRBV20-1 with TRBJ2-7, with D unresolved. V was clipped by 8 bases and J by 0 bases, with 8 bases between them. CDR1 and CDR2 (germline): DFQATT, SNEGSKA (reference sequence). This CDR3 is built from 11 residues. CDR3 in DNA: TGCAGTACTCCCTACTCCTACGAGCAGTACTTC. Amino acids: CSTPYSYEQYF.

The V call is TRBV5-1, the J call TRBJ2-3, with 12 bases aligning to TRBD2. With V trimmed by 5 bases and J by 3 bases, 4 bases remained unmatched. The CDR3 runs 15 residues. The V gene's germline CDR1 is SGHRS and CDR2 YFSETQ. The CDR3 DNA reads TGCGCCAGCAGTCTAGCGGGAGGGCGGACAGATACGCAGTATTTT. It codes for CASSLAGGRTDTQYF.

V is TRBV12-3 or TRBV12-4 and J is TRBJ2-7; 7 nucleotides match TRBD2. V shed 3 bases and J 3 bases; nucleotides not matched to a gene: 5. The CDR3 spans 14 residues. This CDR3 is CASSFGGSLYEQYF. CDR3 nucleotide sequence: TGTGCCAGCAGTTTCGGGGGGTCCCTCTACGAGCAGTACTTC.

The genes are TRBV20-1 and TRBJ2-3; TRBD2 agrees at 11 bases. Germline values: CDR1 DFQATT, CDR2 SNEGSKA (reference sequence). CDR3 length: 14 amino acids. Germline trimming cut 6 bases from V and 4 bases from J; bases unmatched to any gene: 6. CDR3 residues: CSAVGTSGADTQYF. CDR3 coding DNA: TGCAGTGCGGTTGGGACTAGCGGTGCAGATACGCAGTATTTT.

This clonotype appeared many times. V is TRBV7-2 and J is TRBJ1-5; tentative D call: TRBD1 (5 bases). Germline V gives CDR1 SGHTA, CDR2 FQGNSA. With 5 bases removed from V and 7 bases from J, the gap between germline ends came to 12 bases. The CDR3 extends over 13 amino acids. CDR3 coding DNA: TGTGCCAGCAGCGCTGGGACGAAACAGCCCCAGCATTTT. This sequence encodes CASSAGTKQPQHF.

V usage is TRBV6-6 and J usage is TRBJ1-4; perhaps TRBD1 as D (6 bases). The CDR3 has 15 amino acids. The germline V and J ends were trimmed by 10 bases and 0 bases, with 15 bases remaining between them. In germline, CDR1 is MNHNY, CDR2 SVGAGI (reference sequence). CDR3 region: CATSPKGATNEKLFF. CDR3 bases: TGTGCCACCTCCCCCAAGGGGGCAACTAATGAAAAACTGTTTTTT.

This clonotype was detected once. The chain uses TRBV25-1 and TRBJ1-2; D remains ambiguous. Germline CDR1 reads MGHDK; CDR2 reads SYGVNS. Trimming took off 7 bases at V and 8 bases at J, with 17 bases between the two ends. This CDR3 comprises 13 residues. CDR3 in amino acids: CASTSPWGDGYTF. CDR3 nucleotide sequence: TGTGCCAGCACCAGCCCATGGGGAGACGGCTACACCTTC.

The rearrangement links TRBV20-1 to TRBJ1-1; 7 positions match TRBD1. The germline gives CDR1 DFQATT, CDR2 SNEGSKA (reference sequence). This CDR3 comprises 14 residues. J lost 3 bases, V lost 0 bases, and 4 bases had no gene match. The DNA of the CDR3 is TGCAGTGCTAGAGATGCAGGGGGAGACACTGAAGCTTTCTTT. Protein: CSARDAGGDTEAFF.

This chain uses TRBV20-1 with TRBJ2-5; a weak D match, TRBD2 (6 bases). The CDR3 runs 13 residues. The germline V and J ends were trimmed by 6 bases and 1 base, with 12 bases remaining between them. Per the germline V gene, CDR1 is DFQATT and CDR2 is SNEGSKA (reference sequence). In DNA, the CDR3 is TGCAGTGCCTGGGCGGGGTTCCAAGAGACCCAGTACTTC. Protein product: CSAWAGFQETQYF.

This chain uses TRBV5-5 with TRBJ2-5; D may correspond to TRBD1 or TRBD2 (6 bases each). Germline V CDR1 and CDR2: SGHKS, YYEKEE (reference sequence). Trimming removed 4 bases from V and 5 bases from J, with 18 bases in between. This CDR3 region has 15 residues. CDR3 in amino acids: CASSNPGAGVETQYF. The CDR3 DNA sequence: TGTGCCAGCAGCAATCCGGGGGCTGGAGTGGAGACCCAGTACTTC.

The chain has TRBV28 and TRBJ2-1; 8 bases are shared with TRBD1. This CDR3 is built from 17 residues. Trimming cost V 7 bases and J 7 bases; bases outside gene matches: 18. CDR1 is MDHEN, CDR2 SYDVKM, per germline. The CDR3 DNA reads TGTGCCAGCAATCTCTTACTGGACAGGGTCTCTGCTAATGAGCAGTTCTTC. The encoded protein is CASNLLLDRVSANEQFF. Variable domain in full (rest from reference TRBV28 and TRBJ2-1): DVKVTQSSRYLVKRTGEKVFLECVQDMDHENMFWYRQDPGLGLRLIYFSYDVKMKEKGDIPEGYSVSREKKERFSLILESASTNQTSMYLCASNLLLDRVSANEQFFGPGTRLTVL.

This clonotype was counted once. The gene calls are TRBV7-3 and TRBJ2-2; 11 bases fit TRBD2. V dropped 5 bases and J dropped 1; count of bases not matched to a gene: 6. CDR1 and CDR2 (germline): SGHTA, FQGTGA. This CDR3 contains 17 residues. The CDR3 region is CASSRGLAERNTGELFF. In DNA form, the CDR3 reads TGTGCCAGCAGCCGGGGACTAGCGGAGCGGAACACCGGGGAGCTGTTTTTT.